Each of the 13 T cell receptor beta chains below was sequenced from the same sample in a study of blood T cells in healthy people across ages. Alongside a J-beta primer mix, a sample-barcoded 5' primer served in a second PCR lasting about 7 to 12 cycles. TCRdb fed the 5' RACE reads into MiXCR, producing one record per CDR3 protein. The table includes more than 700,000 distinct CDR3 sequences, more than 35% detected once. Specimen: blood. Receptors were obtained from a man at least 80 years old in good health.

Details on this clonotype: No conserved phenylalanine or tryptophan ends this CDR3, so it is likely a read error. This chain uses TRBV6-5 with TRBJ2-1, with 8 bases matching TRBD2. This CDR3 has 12 residues. With V trimmed by 4 bases and J by 12 bases, 5 bases remained unmatched. In germline, CDR1 is MNHEY, CDR2 SVGAGI. CDR3: CASSCRGGVQFI. In DNA form, the CDR3 reads TGTGCCAGCAGTTGCCGGGGGGGAGTGCAGTTCATC.

The J gene is TRBJ2-7, the V gene TRBV11-2; D gene uncertain. Trimming cost V 5 bases and J 9 bases, with 20 bases left between them. There are 14 residues in the CDR3. The germline CDR1 and CDR2 sequences are SGHAT and FQNNGV. For the CDR3, the DNA is TGTGCCAGCAGCCCGATACAAGTACCCTACAGGCAGTACTTC. Translating it yields CASSPIQVPYRQYF.

The chain uses TRBV10-2 and TRBJ2-7; D remains ambiguous. V shed 2 bases and J shed 0 bases, with 8 bases lying between them. There are 14 residues in the CDR3. Germline CDR1 WSHSY, CDR2 SAAADI. The CDR3 here is CASSEQVPSYEQYF. CDR3 coding DNA: TGCGCCAGCAGTGAGCAGGTTCCCTCCTACGAGCAGTACTTC.

The chain employs TRBV20-1 and TRBJ1-1; D not resolved. V gave up 4 bases and J gave up 0 bases, with 12 bases separating them. Germline loops: CDR1 DFQATT, CDR2 SNEGSKA (reference sequence). The CDR3 contains 14 residues. The CDR3 DNA sequence: TGCAGTGCTATGGCGCACAGATTGAACACTGAAGCTTTCTTT. This encodes CSAMAHRLNTEAFF.

The J gene is TRBJ2-3, the V gene TRBV7-3, with 10 positions matching TRBD2. The CDR3 length is 17 residues. Germline trimming cut 2 bases from V and 6 bases from J; bases unmatched to any gene: 11. CDR1 and CDR2 from the germline V gene are SGHTA and FQGTGA. The CDR3 loop is CASSLGASGSPADTQYF. CDR3 nucleotide sequence: TGTGCCAGCAGCTTAGGGGCTAGCGGGAGCCCGGCGGATACGCAGTATTTT. Supplemented by reference TRBV7-3 and TRBJ2-3, the full variable domain reads GAGVSQTPSNKVTEKGKYVELRCDPISGHTALYWYRQSLGQGPEFLIYFQGTGAADDSGLPNDRFFAVRPEGSVSTLKIQRTERGDSAVYLCASSLGASGSPADTQYFGPGTRLTVL.

V usage is TRBV6-2 or TRBV6-3 and J usage is TRBJ2-2, with TRBD2 matching 8 bases. The germline gives CDR1 MNHEY, CDR2 SVGEGT. CDR3 length: 18 residues. The ends lost 3 bases at V and 6 bases at J; junction bases unmatched: 15. CDR3: CASSYKSGSYMGAGELFF. CDR3 bases: TGTGCCAGCAGTTATAAAAGCGGGAGCTACATGGGCGCCGGGGAGCTGTTTTTT.

To note about this clonotype: One end of the junction is discordant with germline, which a read error may explain. In DNA form, the CDR3 reads TGCAGTGCTAGAGATTATGGGGCTGGGAACACCGAAGCTTTCTTT. It yields the protein CSARDYGAGNTEAFF. The rearrangement joins TRBV20-1 to TRBJ1-1; the D gene is possibly TRBD1 (5 bases). Germline V gene data show CDR1 as DFQATT and CDR2 as SNEGSKA (reference sequence). This CDR3 has 15 amino acids.

The genes are TRBV21-1 and TRBJ2-1; the D call TRBD1 from the table was never checked on the DNA. TRBV21-1 is a listed pseudogene. This CDR3 has 15 residues. CDR3 residues: CASSRDGKVFNEQFF. The DNA for the CDR3 is TGTGCCAGCAGCAGGGACGGGAAAGTGTTCAATGAGCAGTTCTTC.

This clonotype occurred a few times. The chain couples TRBV10-3 to TRBJ2-7, with 14 bases identical to TRBD2. V lost 2 bases to trimming and J lost 3 bases; unmatched junction nucleotides: 6. Germline V gene lookup returns CDR1 ENHRY and CDR2 SYGVKD. This CDR3 contains 17 residues. The CDR3 loop is CAISETPGTSGSYEQYF. CDR3 DNA: TGTGCCATCAGTGAGACTCCCGGGACTAGCGGGAGCTACGAGCAGTACTTC.

The table lists this clonotype with a few counts. The V gene is TRBV28, the J gene TRBJ2-1; no reliable D call. CDR3 length: 14 residues. Trimming shortened V by 8 bases and J by 0 bases, and 11 bases separated the two germline ends. Germline CDR1 is MDHEN and CDR2 is SYDVKM. Here the CDR3 reads CASGSPGSYNEQFF. The DNA for the CDR3 is TGTGCCAGCGGATCCCCGGGCTCCTACAATGAGCAGTTCTTC.

As to this clonotype: At one of its ends the junction is not consistent with the germline gene, which may arise from a read error. The chain employs TRBV3-1 and TRBJ2-7, with D unresolved. From germline, CDR1 is LGHDT and CDR2 YNNKEL (reference sequence). The CDR3 has 13 amino acids. The CDR3 DNA follows: TGTGCCAGCTGCCAAGAGGACGTTGCCGAGCAGTACTTC. Its protein product is CASCQEDVAEQYF.

This clonotype was counted many times. This rearrangement joins TRBV5-1 to TRBJ1-6, with TRBD1 matching over 9 bases. V lost 4 bases, J lost 8 bases, and 7 bases stayed unmatched. The CDR3 consists of 15 residues. CDR1 SGHRS and CDR2 YFSETQ come from the germline V gene. The chain's CDR3 is CASSMGQGLDSPLHF. Written as DNA, the CDR3 is TGCGCCAGCAGCATGGGACAGGGACTCGATTCACCCCTCCACTTT.

V and J are TRBV5-1 and TRBJ1-2, with no clear D. Trimming removed 2 bases at V and 3 bases at J, with 11 bases between. The CDR3 loop spans 14 amino acids. The germline V gene encodes CDR1 SGHRS and CDR2 YFSETQ. The DNA for the CDR3 is TGCGCCAGCAGCTTTTATGGGGTCGACTATGGCTACACCTTC. This codes for CASSFYGVDYGYTF.